The 19 T cell receptor beta chains given below trace back to one sample, sequenced in a study of cytomegalovirus exposure and HLA in healthy donors. Vbeta (60) and Jbeta (13) primers were used in the PCR. Method: immunoSEQ multiplex PCR; TCRdb's copy keeps in-frame clones and lacks some. The table records roughly 97,000 clones, around 82% of them present only once. The sequencing sample was made of PBMCs. These receptors all stem from a man aged 35-49 years in good health and CMV-seropositive.

This rearrangement joins TRBV19 to TRBJ2-7; D is possibly TRBD2 (6 bases). The CDR3 totals 14 residues. CDR1 is LNHDA and CDR2 is SQIVND in the germline V gene (reference sequence). V was pared by 6 bases and J by 5 bases, with 17 bases between. CDR3 DNA sequence: TGTGCCAGTAGCATGGGACTGGGTCAGGACGAGCAGTACTTC. It yields the protein CASSMGLGQDEQYF.

The genes are TRBV10-3 and TRBJ2-5; tentative D call: TRBD1 (7 bases). Trimming left V 4 bases short and J 4 bases short, with 19 bases between. Germline V lookup: CDR1 ENHRY, CDR2 SYGVKD. The CDR3 loop spans 16 amino acids. As DNA, the CDR3 is TGTGCCATCAGTGCGGGGGTCGGACAGGTGGGAGAGACCCAGTACTTC. This gives the protein CAISAGVGQVGETQYF.

The chain uses TRBV19 and TRBJ2-1, with no clear D. In germline, CDR1 is LNHDA, CDR2 SQIVND (reference sequence). The length of the CDR3 is 13 residues. With 4 bases removed from V and 9 bases from J, the gap between germline ends came to 13 bases. CDR3 in amino acids: CASSTAQPGEQFF. The CDR3 DNA reads as TGTGCCAGTAGTACGGCCCAGCCGGGTGAGCAGTTCTTC.

V usage is TRBV2 and J usage is TRBJ2-1; 11 bases match TRBD1. V gave up 6 bases and J gave up 7 bases; unmatched junction bases: 8. The CDR3 sequence is 15 residues long. In germline, CDR1 is SNHLY, CDR2 FYNNEI. CDR3 DNA: TGTGCCAGCAGGGAGGGGGACAGGGGGGTAAATGAGCAGTTCTTC. Translation: CASREGDRGVNEQFF.

The chain combines TRBV9 with TRBJ1-1, with D uncertain. CDR1 and CDR2 (germline): SGDLS, YYNGEE. With 3 bases removed from V and 5 bases from J, the gap between germline ends came to 11 bases. This CDR3 has 13 amino acids. The CDR3 reads CASSASKETEAFF. CDR3 nucleotides: TGTGCCAGCAGCGCGAGTAAGGAGACTGAAGCTTTCTTT.

The chain uses TRBV9 and TRBJ2-5; TRBD2 matches at 14 bases. The CDR3 runs 18 residues. The V and J ends lost 2 bases and 5 bases, in that order; junction bases with no gene match: 11. Germline-derived CDR1 and CDR2 are SGDLS and YYNGEE. The CDR3 bases are TGTGCCAGCAGCGTGGGGACTAGCGGGAGCCTCTTAGTGGAGACCCAGTACTTC. Protein: CASSVGTSGSLLVETQYF.

CDR3 loop: CASSSQGMNTEAFF. CDR3 DNA: TGCGCCAGCAGCTCACAGGGTATGAACACTGAAGCTTTCTTT. The gene calls are TRBV5-1 and TRBJ1-1, with D maybe TRBD1 (6 bases). With 3 bases removed from V and 0 bases from J, the gap between germline ends came to 9 bases. Germline CDR1 is SGHRS and CDR2 is YFSETQ. The CDR3 contains 14 residues.

A few counts support this clone. The chain recombines TRBV29-1 with TRBJ1-1; 7 bases fit TRBD1. The CDR3 totals 14 residues. Trimming at V came to 3 bases and at J to 1 base, leaving 5 bases not matched to a gene. Per the germline V gene, CDR1 is SQVTM and CDR2 is ANQGSEA. CDR3 region: CSVDRGLTNTEAFF. The CDR3 bases are TGCAGCGTTGATAGGGGGCTTACGAACACTGAAGCTTTCTTT.

J is TRBJ2-1 and V is TRBV7-6; the D gene is possibly TRBD1 (5 bases). The CDR3 has 12 amino acids. The V end lost 6 bases, the J end lost 5 bases, and 8 bases lay between the germline ends. Germline CDR1 is SGHVS and CDR2 is FNYEAQ. Written as DNA, the CDR3 is TGTGCCAGCAGAAGCAGGGACAATGAGCAGTTCTTC. This gives the protein CASRSRDNEQFF.

V is TRBV27 and J is TRBJ2-6, with 7 bases lining up with TRBD1. The CDR3 loop spans 17 amino acids. CDR1 is MNHEY, CDR2 SMNVEV, per germline (reference sequence). Losses at the gene ends were 5 bases for V and 1 base for J; bases not matched to a gene: 8. CDR3: CASSPDLRGSGANVLTF. The CDR3 bases are TGTGCCAGCAGTCCCGACCTCAGGGGGTCTGGGGCCAACGTCCTGACTTTC.

The chain combines TRBV28 with TRBJ1-1, with 10 bases identical to TRBD1. Germline assignment: CDR1 MDHEN and CDR2 SYDVKM. The CDR3 sequence is 14 residues long. V lost 8 bases and J lost 3; bases outside the gene matches: 6. The CDR3 nucleotides are TGTGCCAGCTTGGGGACAGGGGAGGACACTGAAGCTTTCTTT. This codes for CASLGTGEDTEAFF.

The chain couples TRBV30 to TRBJ2-4, with 14 bases matching TRBD2. Germline assignment: CDR1 GTSNPN and CDR2 SVGIG (reference sequence). Trimming removed 2 bases from V and 0 bases from J; junction bases left unmatched: 6. CDR3 length: 18 residues. CDR3 bases: TGTGCCTGGAGTAGGGGACTAGCGGGAGCAAGAGCCAAAAACATTCAGTACTTC. Encoded protein: CAWSRGLAGARAKNIQYF. Looking up the rest from reference TRBV30 and TRBJ2-4 gives the full variable domain: SQTIHQWPATLVQPVGSPLSLECTVEGTSNPNLYWYRQAAGRGLQLLFYSVGIGQISSEVPQNLSASRPQDRQFILSSKKLLLSDSGFYLCAWSRGLAGARAKNIQYFGAGTRLSVL.

The sample holds one count of this clone. The chain carries TRBV5-4 and TRBJ1-1; D is ambiguous. Germline lookup yields CDR1 SGHNT and CDR2 YYREEE (reference sequence). This CDR3 is 16 amino acids long. V lost 4 bases and J lost 0, with 16 bases in between. CDR3 protein: CASSPRELGMNTEAFF. The CDR3 bases are TGTGCCAGCAGCCCTAGGGAGTTGGGGATGAACACTGAAGCTTTCTTT.

This chain connects TRBV5-8 to TRBJ2-7, with TRBD1 as a possible D gene (6 bases). This CDR3 has 14 amino acids. V lost 4 bases and J 5 bases, leaving 16 bases between the germline ends. Germline V gives CDR1 SGHTS, CDR2 YDEGEE. This CDR3 reads CASSVPGHRDEQYF. The CDR3 region has the DNA TGTGCCAGCAGCGTCCCGGGACATAGGGACGAGCAGTACTTC.

The chain employs TRBV11-1 and TRBJ2-7, with unresolved D. Per the germline V gene, CDR1 is SGHAT and CDR2 is FQDESV (reference sequence). Between the trimmed V and J ends, which lost 5 bases and 0 bases, there was a span of 17 bases. The CDR3 length is 16 residues. CDR3 residues: CASSPIPRSVSYEQYF. The CDR3 DNA reads TGTGCCAGCAGCCCAATCCCCCGGTCTGTCTCCTACGAGCAGTACTTC. Filled out from reference TRBV11-1 and TRBJ2-7, the complete variable domain reads EAEVAQSPRYKITEKSQAVAFWCDPISGHATLYWYRQILGQGPELLVQFQDESVVDDSQLPKDRFSAERLKGVDSTLKIQPAELGDSAMYLCASSPIPRSVSYEQYFGPGTRLTVT.

About this clone itself: An end of the junction does not agree with germline; a read error may underlie this. This rearrangement joins TRBV7-9 to TRBJ1-5, with D maybe TRBD1 (5 bases). The CDR3 is made up of 15 amino acids. The germline V gene has CDR1 SEHNR and CDR2 FQNEAQ (reference sequence). The CDR3 bases are TGTTCCAGCAGCGACGACAGAAAAAGGGATCAGCCCCAGCATTTT. Translating it yields CSSSDDRKRDQPQHF.

V is TRBV5-1 and J is TRBJ2-1, with 7 bases fitting TRBD2. The CDR3 consists of 15 residues. Trimming at V came to 3 bases and at J to 2 bases, leaving 5 bases not matched to a gene. Germline CDR1 reads SGHRS; CDR2 reads YFSETQ. The CDR3 spells CASSYGAGAYNEQFF. The CDR3 bases are TGCGCCAGCAGCTACGGGGCGGGAGCCTACAATGAGCAGTTCTTC.

This rearrangement joins TRBV12-5 to TRBJ1-5; D not certain. The CDR3 consists of 15 residues. Per the germline V gene, CDR1 is LGHNT and CDR2 is FRNRAP. With 5 bases removed from V and 3 bases from J, the gap between germline ends came to 14 bases. CDR3: CASGPDAGYNQPQHF. The CDR3 DNA reads as TGTGCTAGTGGTCCGGACGCGGGTTACAATCAGCCCCAGCATTTT.

There are a few counts of this clone. One end of the junction fails to match germline, which may point to a read error. The chain couples TRBV18 to TRBJ1-1, with 7 positions matching TRBD1. Germline CDR1 and CDR2: KGHSH and LQKENI. This CDR3 has 18 residues. CDR3 sequence: CASSSPTPSRGVNTEAFF. In DNA, the CDR3 is TGTGCCAGCTCATCACCGACTCCTTCCAGGGGGGTGAACACTGAAGCTTTCTTT.